This entry describes one TCR beta chain. Its cognate antigen is unknown. Clones were sequenced by immunoSEQ multiplex PCR, and TCRdb holds only the in-frame ones, with some missing. The sample comprises roughly 70,000 clones, more than 85% of which are singletons, and 2% to 3% rests with the top ten. Time point given: newly diagnosed, previously untreated cHL patient sample. Comparison came from newly diagnosed, untreated classical Hodgkin lymphoma PBMCs. The CDR3 runs 16 residues. Germline CDR1 reads SGHTA; CDR2 reads FQGNSA. V shed 3 bases and J 8 bases; nucleotides not matched to a gene: 10. The entry originates in a study of PD-1 blockade in classical Hodgkin lymphoma. Study outcomes and limitations: The repertoire differences lack a defined cause, possibly disease activity or prior therapy. Newly diagnosed patients reportedly trailed healthy donors in baseline TCR diversity.

This clonotype was obtained from a human donor with classical Hodgkin lymphoma. The sequenced material came from peripheral blood mononuclear cells (PBMCs). J is TRBJ2-4 and V is TRBV7-2, with TRBD1 identical over 10 bases. CDR3: CASSFSGTGVTDIQYF. For the CDR3, the DNA is TGTGCCAGCAGCTTCAGCGGGACAGGGGTAACGGACATTCAGTACTTC.